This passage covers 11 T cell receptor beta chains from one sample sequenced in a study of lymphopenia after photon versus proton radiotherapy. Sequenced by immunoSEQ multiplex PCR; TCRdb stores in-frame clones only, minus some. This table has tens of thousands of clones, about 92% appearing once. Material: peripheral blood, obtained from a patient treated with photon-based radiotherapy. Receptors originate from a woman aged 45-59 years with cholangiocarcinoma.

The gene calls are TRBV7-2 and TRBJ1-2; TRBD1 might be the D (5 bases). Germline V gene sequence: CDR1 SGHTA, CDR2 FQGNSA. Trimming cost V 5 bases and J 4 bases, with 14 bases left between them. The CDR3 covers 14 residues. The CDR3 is CASSVPGTAYGYTF. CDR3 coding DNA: TGTGCCAGCAGCGTCCCCGGGACGGCCTATGGCTACACCTTC.

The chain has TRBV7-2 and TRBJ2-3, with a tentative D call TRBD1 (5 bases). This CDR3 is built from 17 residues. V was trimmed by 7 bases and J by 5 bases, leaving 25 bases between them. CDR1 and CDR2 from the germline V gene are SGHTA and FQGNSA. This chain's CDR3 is CASNRMGLANGEDTQYF. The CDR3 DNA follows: TGTGCCAGCAACCGGATGGGGCTCGCCAATGGGGAAGATACGCAGTATTTT.

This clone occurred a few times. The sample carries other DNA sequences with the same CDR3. CDR3 nucleotides: TGTGCCAGCAGCCCCTCAGATACGCAGTATTTT. Its protein product is CASSPSDTQYF. The chain uses TRBV2 and TRBJ2-3; D not resolved. Trimming took off 6 bases at V and 4 bases at J, with 5 bases between the two ends. CDR1 is SNHLY and CDR2 is FYNNEI in the germline V gene. The CDR3 has 11 amino acids. Drawing the rest from reference TRBV2 and TRBJ2-3, the complete variable domain is EPEVTQTPSHQVTQMGQEVILRCVPISNHLYFYWYRQILGQKVEFLVSFYNNEISEKSEIFDDQFSVERPDGSNFTLKIRSTKLEDSAMYFCASSPSDTQYFGPGTRLTVL.

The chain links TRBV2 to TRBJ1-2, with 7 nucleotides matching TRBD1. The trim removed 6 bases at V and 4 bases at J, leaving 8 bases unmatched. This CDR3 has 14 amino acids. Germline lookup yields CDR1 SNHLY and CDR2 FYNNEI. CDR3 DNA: TGTGCCAGCAGCGAGGGGGCGCGCGGCTATGGCTACACCTTC. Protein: CASSEGARGYGYTF.

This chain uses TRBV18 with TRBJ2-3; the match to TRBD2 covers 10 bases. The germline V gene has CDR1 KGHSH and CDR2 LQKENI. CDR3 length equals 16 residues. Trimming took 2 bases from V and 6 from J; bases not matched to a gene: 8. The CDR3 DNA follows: TGTGCCAGCTCACCAGGGGCAAGCGGGGGGGCGGATACGCAGTATTTT. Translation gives CASSPGASGGADTQYF.

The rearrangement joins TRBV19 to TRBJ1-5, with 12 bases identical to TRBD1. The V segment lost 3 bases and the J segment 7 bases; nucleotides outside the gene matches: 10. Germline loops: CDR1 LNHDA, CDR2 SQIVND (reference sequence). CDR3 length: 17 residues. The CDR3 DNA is TGTGCCAGTAGTATCGACTTGACCGGGACAGGGGGCCAGCCCCAGCATTTT. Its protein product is CASSIDLTGTGGQPQHF.

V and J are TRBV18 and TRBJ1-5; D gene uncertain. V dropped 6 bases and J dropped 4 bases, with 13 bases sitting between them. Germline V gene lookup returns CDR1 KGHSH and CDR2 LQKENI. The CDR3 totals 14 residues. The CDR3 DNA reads TGTGCCAGCTCCCCCAACAGCAATAATCAGCCCCAGCATTTT. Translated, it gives CASSPNSNNQPQHF.

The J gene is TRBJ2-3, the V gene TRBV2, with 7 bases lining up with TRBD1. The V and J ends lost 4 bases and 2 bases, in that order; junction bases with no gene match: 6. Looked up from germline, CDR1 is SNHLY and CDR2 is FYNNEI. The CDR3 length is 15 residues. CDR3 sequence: CASSGGGPYTDTQYF. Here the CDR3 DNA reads TGTGCCAGCAGTGGAGGGGGCCCTTACACAGATACGCAGTATTTT.

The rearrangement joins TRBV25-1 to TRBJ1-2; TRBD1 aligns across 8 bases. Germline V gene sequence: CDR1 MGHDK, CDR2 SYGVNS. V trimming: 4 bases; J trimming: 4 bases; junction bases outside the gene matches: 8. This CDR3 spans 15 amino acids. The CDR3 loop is CASSAPGQGSYGYTF. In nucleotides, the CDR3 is TGTGCCAGCAGTGCCCCTGGACAGGGTTCCTATGGCTACACCTTC.

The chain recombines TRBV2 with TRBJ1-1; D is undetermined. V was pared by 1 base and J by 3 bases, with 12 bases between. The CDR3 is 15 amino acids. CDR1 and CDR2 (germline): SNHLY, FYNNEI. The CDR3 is CASSEGVGEYTEAFF. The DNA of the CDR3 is TGTGCCAGCAGTGAAGGGGTAGGCGAGTACACTGAAGCTTTCTTT.

CDR3 sequence (DNA): TGTGCCAGCAGTGCCCAGATCTCTTTTCGTGAAAAACTGTTTTTT. Encoded protein: CASSAQISFREKLFF. V usage is TRBV2 and J usage is TRBJ1-4; D not certain. Trimming cost V 4 bases and J 7 bases, with 16 bases left between them. Looked up from germline, CDR1 is SNHLY and CDR2 is FYNNEI. CDR3 length: 15 residues.